This T cell receptor beta chain originates from a study of T cell repertoires in cytomegalovirus infection. Background on the study: TCR beta signatures that were public indicated CMV infection and matching HLA type. Overall study findings and caveats: What dominated the ex vivo response were HLA-C-restricted CMV-specific TCR beta clonotypes. There were carriers of CMV plus the relevant HLA, and cumulative public TCR beta family frequency identified them.

This CDR3 has 13 amino acids. Germline V CDR1 and CDR2: SGHTA, FQGNSA. Trimming removed 5 bases from V and 4 bases from J, with 6 bases in between. Via MiXCR, TCRdb re-called the reads, giving one row per CDR3 protein. The table lists hundreds of thousands of distinct CDR3 sequences, approximately 7% of them singletons. This clonotype was seen many times. Its specificity is unknown. Source material: PBMCs. This chain connects TRBV7-2 to TRBJ2-6; D is unclear. The source of this sequence is a human donor in good health (CMV status not recorded). Some clones in this sample may be carry-over from other donors' samples. The CDR3 reads CASSLAGANVLTF. DNA for the CDR3: TGTGCCAGCAGCCTCGCGGGGGCCAACGTCCTGACTTTC.